Included here is one T cell receptor (beta chain) sequence, with context. It has no known antigen specificity. No much larger clone exists at a distance of one base, and base qualities are not known. Looking up the germline V gene yields CDR1 LGHNA and CDR2 YSLEER. The CDR3 starts with the cysteine, ends with the phenylalanine, and has 16 residues. The only DNA kept is the CDR3, 48 bases in frame from the first base. Between the V and J ends, shortened by 1 base and 1 base respectively, the junction contains 11 bases. Library preparation used the immunoSEQ multiplex PCR assay. The clones in this table, taken by TCRdb from immuneACCESS, are in-frame only. Not every clone is retained; where verified, under half of the shortfall comes from an unresolved V gene, and the cause of the rest is unknown. The sample table holds over 650,000 clones, of which more than 75% were seen once. Roughly 0.0089% of the sample comes from the top ten.

This entry is derived from a study of shared T cell receptors in the human thymus (dated by TCRdb to about 2021). Regarding the complete study: The study investigated the way shared, self-reactive T-cell receptor alpha chains are produced in the human thymus.

The same sample was also studied in work on human thymus T cells. As noted in the second study: In Finland, the donors were immunologically healthy infants who were having open corrective cardiac surgery for congenital heart defects. Thymus tissue was collected as surgical resects that were removed during corrective cardiac surgery. Usage of V and J gene segments appeared to be biased in both the thymic and the peripheral blood repertoires. The related research reported highly overlapping thymic TCR repertoires among unrelated individuals. The study described the TCR alpha and beta repertoires in fewer than 10 infant thymus samples and a few matching peripheral blood samples. Donor ages ranged from roughly 6 to 250 days, and the cohort comprised roughly six male and a couple of female infants. Thymocytes were mechanically released from the tissue and were stored as pellets of 10-30 million cells at -70 degrees C. A QIAsymphony instrument was used to extract genomic DNA from the frozen cell pellets. Using the immunoSEQ multiplex PCR assay, the TCRB and TCRAD loci were amplified from a standardized quantity of quality-controlled genomic DNA. The amplicons spanned the V(D)J region and were long enough to cover the CDR3 and allow V and J genes to be identified. The amplicons were sequenced on an Illumina platform via the commercial immunoSEQ service. Primer bias and sequencing errors were corrected as previously described, and TCRAD and TCRB definitions were based on the IMGT database. The repertoires were analysed using immunoSEQ Analyzer 3.0 and VDJTools for basic statistics, V/J segment usage, diversity estimates, rarefaction and pairwise overlap. Diversity was estimated using the Chao1, ChaoE, Efron-Thisted, Shannon and inverse Simpson indices, and was also estimated on datasets down-sampled to the size of the smallest sample. For repertoire overlap, CDR3 nucleotide sequence, V gene and J gene had to match strictly, and clustering was done by Jaccard-based multidimensional scaling. On average, approximately 860,000 unique TCRB clonotypes were obtained from thymus samples, compared with roughly 84,000 from blood samples.

The source is a boy less than two years old with a congenital heart defect. Donor details come from another sample of the same person, matched by shared clones. Sequenced: thymocytes. The rearranged segments are TRBV4-3 and TRBJ2-1; the D segment could be TRBD1, given 5 matching bases. The DNA reads TGCGCCAGCAGCCAAGCCCTGACAGATTCCTACAATGAGCAGTTCTTC. The resulting protein is CASSQALTDSYNEQFF.